Below, one TCR beta chain is given with its context. The antigen is undetermined. A much bigger clone sits one base away, suggesting this may be a read error. The CDR3 has 14 residues. Germline V gene sequence: CDR1 MNHNS, CDR2 SASEGT. Extraction of RNA together with DNA used about 20-34 mg of unsorted bulk tissue. Every tumor yielded five separate sampled regions. The data stem from a study of tumor-infiltrating lymphocytes in primary liver carcinoma. Study summary: Tumors measured roughly 4 to 10 cm and were stage T1-T3 N0M0.

Study findings and constraints: Reduced overlap was seen in tumor-adjacent and tumor-blood pairs versus tumor region pairs. Only about 8-24% of top clones spanned all five tumor regions.

Researchers generated TCR beta cDNA from roughly 510 ng of total RNA, relying on a constant-region primer. Slightly modified ARM-PCR, run as three nested multiplex PCR rounds, produced the TCR beta libraries. The opening two PCR rounds, around 9 cycles each, paired TRBV1-TRBV30 forward primers with a C-beta reverse primer. TCRdb redid the calling of the multiplex PCR reads with MiXCR, one entry per CDR3 protein. The table shows approximately 110,000 distinct CDR3 sequences, with 64% occurring only once. The TCR was taken from a woman aged 55-70 years with primary liver carcinoma and hepatitis B virus infection. The chain uses TRBV6-1 and TRBJ1-1; D remains ambiguous. Material for sequencing was liver tumor tissue from sampling region 3. This sample's subset: tumor region T3, left-lateral pole. This chain's CDR3 is CASSEFYMNAEAFF. The DNA for the CDR3 is TGTGCCAGCAGTGAATTCTACATGAACGCTGAAGCTTTCTTT.